The 27 T cell receptor beta chains reported below all come from one sample, sequenced in a study of human thymus T cells. TCRdb's copy holds only in-frame clones and misses some; the assay was immunoSEQ multiplex PCR. The data hold under 95,000 clones, with 85% to 95% observed a single time. Corrective heart surgery yielded resections, and these provided the thymus tissue. The sequencing input was thymus tissue. Source of these receptors: a girl less than two years old with a congenital heart defect but otherwise immunologically healthy.

The chain couples TRBV7-2 to TRBJ2-2; D perhaps matches TRBD2 (5 bases). The germline V gene encodes CDR1 SGHTA and CDR2 FQGNSA. There are 15 residues in the CDR3. V was cut by 2 bases and J by 3 bases, with 10 bases left in between. CDR3 region: CASSLRGLYTGELFF. The CDR3 nucleotides read TGTGCCAGCAGCTTACGAGGACTTTACACCGGGGAGCTGTTTTTT.

The chain has TRBV27 and TRBJ2-7; maybe TRBD1 (6 bases). The germline V gene has CDR1 MNHEY and CDR2 SMNVEV (reference sequence). Deletions cut 5 bases from V and 2 bases from J, with 13 bases between. The CDR3 is 14 residues long. The CDR3 spells CASSRNRDPYEQYF. The CDR3 DNA follows: TGTGCCAGCAGTCGCAACAGGGACCCCTACGAGCAGTACTTC.

The DNA for the CDR3 is TGTGCCAGCAGTGAAAACAGGGGTGGAGAGACCCAGTACTTC. As protein: CASSENRGGETQYF. The genes are TRBV2 and TRBJ2-5; 7 positions match TRBD1. The CDR3 sequence is 14 residues long. The germline V gene has CDR1 SNHLY and CDR2 FYNNEI. The J segment lost 4 bases and the V segment lost 2 bases, leaving 4 bases of the junction unmatched.

J is TRBJ2-7 and V is TRBV30; 11 nucleotides align to TRBD1. Per the germline V gene, CDR1 is GTSNPN and CDR2 is SVGIG (reference sequence). V trimming: 2 bases; J trimming: 7 bases; junction bases outside the gene matches: 10. This CDR3 comprises 15 residues. The CDR3 nucleotides read TGTGCCTGGAGTCCCTGGCCCGGGACAGGGGGAGAGCAGTACTTC. Amino acids: CAWSPWPGTGGEQYF.

CDR3 coding DNA: TGTGCCAGCAGTGAATTTCGGGGTTGCGAGACCCAGTACTTC. It encodes CASSEFRGCETQYF. The chain is built from TRBV25-1 and TRBJ2-5; tentative D call: TRBD2 (5 bases). The germline gives CDR1 MGHDK, CDR2 SYGVNS. The length of the CDR3 is 14 residues. With 1 base removed from V and 5 bases from J, the gap between germline ends came to 11 bases.

The chain uses TRBV29-1 and TRBJ2-1, with D possibly matching TRBD2 (6 bases). This CDR3 is built from 13 residues. V was pared by 7 bases and J by 3 bases, with 13 bases between. Germline V gene sequence: CDR1 SQVTM, CDR2 ANQGSEA. CDR3 sequence: CSAPTRVYNEQFF. The CDR3, as DNA: TGCAGCGCCCCGACTAGGGTCTACAATGAGCAGTTCTTC.

CDR3 sequence (DNA): TGTGCCAGCAGCTTGTACGTGGGAGAAGCAGATACGCAGTATTTT. It translates to CASSLYVGEADTQYF. The J gene is TRBJ2-3, the V gene TRBV5-4; weak D call: TRBD2 (5 bases). Germline assignment: CDR1 SGHNT and CDR2 YYREEE (reference sequence). This CDR3 spans 15 amino acids. Trimming pared 1 base from V and 4 bases from J, leaving 13 bases between.

This rearrangement joins TRBV18 to TRBJ1-4; TRBD1 aligns across 9 bases. Germline-derived CDR1 and CDR2 are KGHSH and LQKENI. The V and J ends lost 3 bases and 8 bases, in that order; junction bases with no gene match: 13. This CDR3 contains 17 residues. As DNA, the CDR3 is TGTGCCAGCTCACCCGGGGGGACAGGGTCCCGCAGGGAAAAACTGTTTTTT. This sequence encodes CASSPGGTGSRREKLFF.

The chain is built from TRBV9 and TRBJ1-2; D ambiguous. Trimming shortened V by 2 bases and J by 10 bases, and 3 bases separated the two germline ends. The CDR3 extends over 9 amino acids. Germline lookup yields CDR1 SGDLS and CDR2 YYNGEE. CDR3 residues: CASSVPYTF. In DNA form, the CDR3 reads TGTGCCAGCAGCGTCCCCTACACCTTC. The full variable domain, rest sourced from reference TRBV9 and TRBJ1-2, is DSGVTQTPKHLITATGQRVTLRCSPRSGDLSVYWYQQSLDQGLQFLIQYYNGEERAKGNILERFSAQQFPDLHSELNLSSLELGDSALYFCASSVPYTFGSGTRLTVV.

The rearrangement links TRBV7-8 to TRBJ2-5; D is perhaps TRBD1 (6 bases). Germline lookup yields CDR1 SGHVS and CDR2 FQNEAQ. V gave up 7 bases and J gave up 4 bases, with 19 bases separating them. The CDR3 is 15 residues long. The CDR3 protein is CASIPTGPAGETQYF. The CDR3 nucleotides are TGTGCCAGCATCCCGACAGGACCGGCGGGAGAGACCCAGTACTTC.

The chain links TRBV6-6 to TRBJ2-3; weak D call: TRBD2 (6 bases). Per the germline V gene, CDR1 is MNHNY and CDR2 is SVGAGI (reference sequence). The CDR3 spans 15 residues. Trimming took off 6 bases at V and 2 bases at J, with 15 bases between the two ends. The CDR3 loop is CASSFPRDSTDTQYF. CDR3 in DNA: TGTGCCAGCAGCTTCCCTCGGGACTCCACAGATACGCAGTATTTT.

In its sample, this clone was seen a few times. The chain combines TRBV9 with TRBJ1-1; D uncertain. Trimming pared 0 bases from V and 1 base from J, leaving 4 bases between. The CDR3 length is 13 residues. Germline-derived CDR1 and CDR2 are SGDLS and YYNGEE. The CDR3 region is CASSVAQNTEAFF. The CDR3 coding sequence is TGTGCCAGCAGCGTAGCCCAGAACACTGAAGCTTTCTTT.

The chain couples TRBV28 to TRBJ2-7, with 7 bases aligning to TRBD1. This CDR3 comprises 14 residues. CDR1 and CDR2 (germline): MDHEN, SYDVKM. Losses at the gene ends were 5 bases for V and 6 bases for J; bases not matched to a gene: 10. In DNA form, the CDR3 reads TGTGCCAGCAGTCAACAGGGGTTGGATTCCGAGCAGTACTTC. Protein sequence: CASSQQGLDSEQYF.

The chain joins TRBV14 to TRBJ2-1; D is perhaps TRBD1 or TRBD2 (6 bases each). Germline assignment: CDR1 SGHDN and CDR2 FVKESK. Trimming took off 5 bases at V and 7 bases at J, with 18 bases between the two ends. This CDR3 has 15 residues. The CDR3: CASSTFSTRGNEQFF. The CDR3 DNA reads as TGTGCCAGCAGCACATTTTCGACTAGGGGGAATGAGCAGTTCTTC. Full variable domain (rest looked up from reference TRBV14 and TRBJ2-1): EAGVTQFPSHSVIEKGQTVTLRCDPISGHDNLYWYRRVMGKEIKFLLHFVKESKQDESGMPNNRFLAERTGGTYSTLKVQPAELEDSGVYFCASSTFSTRGNEQFFGPGTRLTVL.

V and J are TRBV19 and TRBJ2-3; no clear D. Trimming removed 6 bases from V and 4 bases from J, with 8 bases in between. Germline-derived CDR1 and CDR2 are LNHDA and SQIVND (reference sequence). CDR3 length: 12 amino acids. The CDR3 region is CASSERADTQYF. For the CDR3, the DNA is TGTGCCAGTAGCGAACGCGCAGATACGCAGTATTTT.

The rearrangement links TRBV6-6 to TRBJ1-1; D remains ambiguous. V gave up 8 bases and J gave up 2 bases, with 9 bases separating them. CDR3 size: 12 residues. Germline loops: CDR1 MNHNY, CDR2 SVGAGI (reference sequence). For the CDR3, the DNA is TGTGCCAGCTTTGAACTCAACACTGAAGCTTTCTTT. Encoded protein: CASFELNTEAFF.

The chain recombines TRBV7-2 with TRBJ1-1; 10 bases line up with TRBD1. This CDR3 comprises 14 residues. Trimming removed 5 bases from V and 4 bases from J; junction bases left unmatched: 4. The germline gives CDR1 SGHTA, CDR2 FQGNSA. The CDR3 loop reads CASSQRQGATEAFF. The CDR3 nucleotides read TGTGCCAGCAGCCAACGACAGGGGGCCACTGAAGCTTTCTTT.

V gene TRBV19 combines with J gene TRBJ2-4; 11 nucleotides match TRBD2. This CDR3 is built from 17 residues. CDR1 and CDR2 from the germline V gene are LNHDA and SQIVND (reference sequence). V lost 4 bases to trimming and J lost 0 bases; unmatched junction nucleotides: 5. Here the CDR3 reads CASSKPSGGKAKNIQYF. The CDR3 region has the DNA TGTGCCAGTAGTAAGCCTAGCGGGGGGAAAGCCAAAAACATTCAGTACTTC.

In this sample, this clone turned up once. CDR3 amino acids: CASSEGGGPLEEQFF. The DNA for the CDR3 is TGTGCCAGCAGTGAAGGGGGGGGACCGCTAGAGGAGCAGTTCTTC. This chain links TRBV2 with TRBJ2-1, with 7 bases aligning to TRBD2. CDR1 and CDR2 (germline): SNHLY, FYNNEI. V trimming: 1 base; J trimming: 10 bases; junction bases outside the gene matches: 10. This CDR3 is 15 amino acids long.

The chain couples TRBV27 to TRBJ2-3, with 9 nucleotides matching TRBD1. Unmatched junction bases numbered 15, after V lost 7 bases and J lost 4 bases. This CDR3 is built from 17 residues. CDR1 MNHEY and CDR2 SMNVEV come from the germline V gene (reference sequence). The CDR3 region is CASIGGGGQGPSDTQYF. The CDR3 DNA reads as TGTGCCAGCATCGGGGGCGGAGGACAGGGGCCCTCAGATACGCAGTATTTT.

J is TRBJ1-1 and V is TRBV6-1; D remains ambiguous. The CDR3 runs to 13 residues. Germline CDR1 is MNHNS and CDR2 is SASEGT. Trimming took 3 bases from V and 0 from J, leaving 5 bases between them. In nucleotides, the CDR3 is TGTGCCAGCAGTGACGTCATGAACACTGAAGCTTTCTTT. Translation gives CASSDVMNTEAFF.

This rearrangement joins TRBV29-1 to TRBJ2-1, with D possibly called TRBD1 or TRBD2 (6 bases each). Germline-derived CDR1 and CDR2 are SQVTM and ANQGSEA. V lost 3 bases and J 0 bases, leaving 9 bases between the germline ends. The CDR3 covers 14 residues. The CDR3 coding sequence is TGCAGCGTTGATGGGGGGCGCTCCTACAATGAGCAGTTCTTC. This gives the protein CSVDGGRSYNEQFF.

The genes are TRBV15 and TRBJ1-5; TRBD1 matches at 12 bases. Germline V gene lookup returns CDR1 LNHNV and CDR2 YYDKDF (reference sequence). V lost 4 bases, J lost 5 bases, and 6 bases stayed unmatched. The CDR3 runs to 16 residues. CDR3: CATSTRGQGADQPQHF. The CDR3 DNA reads TGTGCCACCAGCACCAGGGGACAGGGGGCGGATCAGCCCCAGCATTTT.

The chain carries TRBV27 and TRBJ2-7, with D maybe TRBD1 (5 bases). The germline CDR1 and CDR2 sequences are MNHEY and SMNVEV (reference sequence). The CDR3 covers 13 residues. V was trimmed by 0 bases and J by 3 bases, leaving 6 bases between them. CDR3 coding DNA: TGTGCCAGCAGTTTATCACAGGTCTACGAGCAGTACTTC. It is translated as CASSLSQVYEQYF.

CDR3 sequence: CASSTQVQSGHEQYF. CDR3 coding DNA: TGTGCCAGCAGTACCCAGGTACAATCTGGCCACGAGCAGTACTTC. The rearrangement joins TRBV2 to TRBJ2-7; D uncertain. Germline V gene lookup returns CDR1 SNHLY and CDR2 FYNNEI. CDR3 length: 15 residues. V was clipped by 5 bases and J by 5 bases, with 19 bases between them.

V usage is TRBV7-4 and J usage is TRBJ1-1; maybe TRBD1 (5 bases). The germline V gene has CDR1 SGHVT and CDR2 SQSDAQ. This CDR3 contains 16 residues. Trimming cost V 7 bases and J 3 bases, with 21 bases left between them. DNA of the CDR3: TGTGCCAGCACCCCCCCCCAGGGAGGGCGGTACACTGAAGCTTTCTTT. As protein: CASTPPQGGRYTEAFF.

V and J are TRBV4-1 and TRBJ2-1; unclear D gene. The CDR3 is 16 residues long. Germline V gene data show CDR1 as MGHRA and CDR2 as YSYEKL. V was trimmed by 0 bases and J by 0 bases, leaving 9 bases between them. CDR3 sequence reads: CASSQDKGPSYNEQFF. CDR3 bases: TGCGCCAGCAGCCAAGATAAGGGCCCCTCCTACAATGAGCAGTTCTTC.